This is a list of T cell receptor beta chains from one sample in a study of PD-L1 blockade in urothelial cancer. This table comes from immunoSEQ multiplex PCR, and its TCRdb copy is limited to in-frame clones, with some not included. Found here are some 120,000 clones, roughly 89% of them singletons; the top ten hold 1.5% to 2%. The input for sequencing was PBMCs, taken around atezolizumab (anti-PD-L1) treatment. Source of these receptors: a man between 60 and 75 years old with urothelial cancer. CDR3s include the opening cysteine and the closing phenylalanine or tryptophan. The order of the fields is clone size, J gene, D gene, V gene, CDR3 protein, CDR3 DNA. D genes are given only for firm matches. Clone sizes are given selectively: once, few, many, or a class where the clone is expanded.

-	TRBJ2-3	TRBD1	TRBV28	CATRLGTGLTDTQYF	TGTGCCACCCGGTTGGGGACAGGCCTCACAGATACGCAGTATTTT
-	TRBJ2-7	-	TRBV7-9	CASSNTRDSQQYF	TGTGCCAGCAGCAACACCCGGGACTCCCAGCAGTACTTC
-	TRBJ1-1	TRBD1	TRBV7-9	CASSLGQGDGDTEAFF	TGTGCCAGCAGCTTGGGACAGGGGGACGGGGACACTGAAGCTTTCTTT
-	TRBJ2-1	TRBD1	TRBV9	CASSATGDPYNEQFF	TGTGCCAGCAGCGCGACAGGGGATCCCTACAATGAGCAGTTCTTC
-	TRBJ2-1	-	TRBV28	CASSSGGGPYNEQFF	TGTGCCAGCTCCTCAGGGGGAGGCCCCTACAATGAGCAGTTCTTC
-	TRBJ1-1	-	TRBV6-1	CATIVGGTEAFF	TGTGCCACCATTGTCGGGGGCACTGAAGCTTTCTTT
once	TRBJ1-1	TRBD1	TRBV19	CASSIGQAGLLAFF	TGTGCCAGTAGTATTGGACAGGCGGGTCTTTTGGCTTTCTTT
-	TRBJ1-6	-	TRBV6-1	CASSLPREDNSPLHF	TGTGCCAGCAGTCTCCCTAGGGAGGATAATTCACCCCTCCACTTT
many	TRBJ1-6	-	TRBV14	CASSGSGGPNSPLHF	TGTGCCAGCAGCGGCTCGGGGGGTCCAAATTCACCCCTCCACTTT
-	TRBJ1-1	TRBD1	TRBV5-1	CASSAGQGEIEAFF	TGCGCCAGCAGCGCGGGACAGGGGGAGATTGAAGCTTTCTTT
-	TRBJ2-2	-	TRBV7-3	CASSLTFNGELFF	TGTGCCAGCAGCTTAACATTCAACGGGGAGCTGTTTTTT
-	TRBJ2-3	TRBD2	TRBV7-2	CASSGTTKDTQYF	TGTGCCAGCAGTGGGACTACAAAAGATACGCAGTATTTT
-	TRBJ1-5	TRBD1	TRBV7-2	CASSADQGGNQPQHF	TGTGCCAGCAGCGCGGATCAGGGGGGCAATCAGCCCCAGCATTTT
once	TRBJ2-7	-	TRBV7-2	CASSLAPQGSYEQYF	TGTGCCAGCAGCTTAGCCCCACAGGGTTCCTACGAGCAGTACTTC
few	TRBJ2-7	-	TRBV5-1	CASSLVQSYEQYF	TGCGCCAGCAGCTTGGTACAGTCCTACGAGCAGTACTTC
-	TRBJ2-5	-	TRBV6-1	CASRGQPQETQYF	TGTGCCAGCAGAGGACAGCCTCAAGAGACCCAGTACTTC
-	TRBJ2-5	-	TRBV27	CASSPGWGTQYF	TGTGCCAGCAGCCCAGGGTGGGGGACCCAGTACTTC
once	TRBJ2-1	-	TRBV6-1	CASSEVLGLYNEQFF	TGTGCCAGCAGTGAAGTCTTAGGACTTTACAATGAGCAGTTCTTC
-	TRBJ2-2	-	TRBV7-3	CASSPLPPWNTGELFF	TGTGCCAGCAGCCCCCTCCCCCCGTGGAACACCGGGGAGCTGTTTTTT
-	TRBJ2-1	TRBD2	TRBV7-3	CASSFPDSGIAQQFF	TGTGCCAGCAGCTTTCCGGATAGCGGGATAGCTCAGCAGTTCTTC
-	TRBJ1-1	-	TRBV6-5	CATSIQGLNTEAFF	TGTGCCACATCAATCCAGGGGTTGAACACTGAAGCTTTCTTT
-	TRBJ2-7	TRBD2	TRBV6-1	CASSEELLAGGDEQYF	TGTGCCAGCAGTGAAGAACTTTTAGCGGGGGGGGACGAGCAGTACTTC
-	TRBJ2-2	TRBD1	TRBV6-1	CATDRGDTGELFF	TGTGCCACCGACAGGGGGGACACCGGGGAGCTGTTTTTT
-	TRBJ1-4	-	TRBV18	CASSPGGNEKLFF	TGTGCCAGCTCACCAGGAGGAAATGAAAAACTGTTTTTT
few	TRBJ2-6	-	TRBV6-5	CASSSEAVGANVLTF	TGTGCCAGCAGTTCCGAGGCAGTCGGGGCCAACGTCCTGACTTTC
-	TRBJ1-3	-	TRBV9	CASSVEAGSSGNTIYF	TGTGCCAGCAGCGTAGAGGCAGGAAGCTCTGGAAACACCATATATTTT
-	TRBJ1-5	TRBD1	TRBV7-2	CASSTGTAGSQPQHF	TGTGCCAGCAGCACTGGGACAGCCGGTAGTCAGCCCCAGCATTTT
-	TRBJ2-1	-	TRBV5-1	CASSFSPVTDEQFF	TGCGCCAGCAGCTTCTCGCCGGTTACGGATGAGCAGTTCTTC
-	TRBJ2-5	TRBD2	TRBV4-2	CASSQLPNLAGQETQYF	TGTGCCAGCAGCCAATTACCTAATCTAGCGGGTCAAGAGACCCAGTACTTC
few	TRBJ2-1	TRBD2	TRBV10-3	CAISQRTSGPHNEQFF	TGTGCCATCAGCCAACGGACTAGCGGGCCCCACAATGAGCAGTTCTTC
-	TRBJ2-5	-	TRBV19	CASSSTGIQETQYF	TGTGCCAGTAGTAGTACCGGGATCCAAGAGACCCAGTACTTC
-	TRBJ1-5	-	TRBV10-3	CAIGQDFDQPQHF	TGTGCCATCGGGCAGGACTTCGATCAGCCCCAGCATTTT
once	TRBJ2-7	-	TRBV9	CASSVTQGNAEQYF	TGTGCCAGCAGCGTCACCCAGGGAAATGCCGAGCAGTACTTC
-	TRBJ2-5	-	TRBV9	CASSRRERETQYF	TGTGCCAGCAGCCGACGGGAGAGAGAGACCCAGTACTTC
-	TRBJ1-1	-	TRBV27	CASSTYGPQGVVFF	TGTGCCAGCAGTACCTACGGGCCCCAGGGTGTAGTTTTCTTT
-	TRBJ2-1	TRBD1	TRBV11-2	CASSFGQAHNEQFF	TGTGCCAGCAGCTTCGGACAGGCGCACAATGAGCAGTTCTTC
-	TRBJ1-1	-	TRBV21-1	CASSKRKDRGTEAFF	TGTGCCAGCAGCAAAAGAAAGGACAGGGGCACTGAAGCTTTCTTT
-	TRBJ1-5	TRBD1	TRBV6-6	CASSPTGGGQPQHF	TGTGCCAGCAGCCCCACAGGGGGCGGTCAGCCCCAGCATTTT
-	TRBJ2-3	-	TRBV18	CASSPLRVSASTDTQYF	TGTGCCAGCTCACCACTGCGGGTTTCGGCGAGCACAGATACGCAGTATTTT
-	TRBJ1-1	-	TRBV29-1	CSVRVWQGPEAFF	TGCAGCGTTAGGGTCTGGCAGGGGCCCGAAGCTTTCTTT
-	TRBJ1-6	TRBD1	TRBV10-3	CAISGQGEESPLHF	TGTGCCATCAGCGGACAGGGGGAGGAATCACCCCTCCACTTT
-	TRBJ1-2	TRBD1	TRBV28	CASSLGTGGLYGYTF	TGTGCCAGCAGTTTAGGGACAGGGGGCCTCTATGGCTACACCTTC
-	TRBJ2-7	-	TRBV5-1	CASSWGGHEQYF	TGCGCCAGCAGTTGGGGGGGGCACGAGCAGTACTTC
-	TRBJ1-6	TRBD1	TRBV28	CASSLSGTVNSPLHF	TGTGCCAGCAGTTTATCCGGGACAGTTAATTCACCCCTCCACTTT
-	TRBJ1-3	-	TRBV9	CASSVSGHLNTIYF	TGTGCCAGCAGCGTCTCGGGACATCTGAACACCATATATTTT